This T cell receptor beta chain was sequenced during a study of graft-versus-host responses after intestinal transplantation. Trimming took off 2 bases at V and 3 bases at J, with 11 bases between the two ends. Germline V gene sequence: CDR1 SGHNT, CDR2 YYREEE (reference sequence). This CDR3 has 14 amino acids. The method was immunoSEQ multiplex PCR; TCRdb's version includes in-frame clones alone and lacks a portion of them. The repertoire holds some 69,000 clones, around nine tenths seen once, with around 7% in the top ten. The source material was bone marrow, sampled 700 to 850 days after intestinal transplantation. V is TRBV5-4 and J is TRBJ1-1, with D possibly matching TRBD1 (5 bases). The receptor's source is a human patient who received an intestinal transplant, so some T cells may come from the graft donor. The CDR3 nucleotides read TGTGCCAGCAGCTTAGAGGGGTGGGACACTGAAGCTTTCTTT. The encoded protein is CASSLEGWDTEAFF.